The 3 T cell receptor beta chains given below trace back to one sample, sequenced in a study of CD4+ T cells in melanoma. This table comes from immunoSEQ multiplex PCR, and its TCRdb copy is limited to in-frame clones, with some not included. The table has some 50,000 clones, roughly nine tenths seen once. The sequencing input was peripheral blood. Every receptor here comes from a human donor with melanoma.

J is TRBJ2-1 and V is TRBV30; TRBD1 is a possible D gene (7 bases). Germline lookup yields CDR1 GTSNPN and CDR2 SVGIG (reference sequence). This CDR3 region has 14 residues. Deletions cut 5 bases from V and 4 bases from J, with 15 bases between. The CDR3 reads CAWAGQTLYNEQFF. DNA of the CDR3: TGTGCCTGGGCGGGACAGACCCTTTACAATGAGCAGTTCTTC.

V usage is TRBV9 and J usage is TRBJ2-1; maybe TRBD2 (6 bases). CDR1 is SGDLS, CDR2 YYNGEE, per germline. CDR3 length: 12 residues. Trimming cost V 3 bases and J 8 bases, with 9 bases left between them. CDR3 nucleotide sequence: TGTGCCAGCAGCGCGGAGGGCTATGAGCAGTTCTTC. Residues: CASSAEGYEQFF.

The rearrangement uses TRBV7-2 and TRBJ1-6, with D unclear. Germline lookup yields CDR1 SGHTA and CDR2 FQGNSA. The CDR3 consists of 14 residues. The V gene lost 3 bases and the J gene lost 4 bases, with 7 bases spanning the gap. This CDR3 is CASSFDPYNSPLHF. The CDR3 DNA is TGTGCCAGCAGCTTCGATCCATATAATTCACCCCTCCACTTT.